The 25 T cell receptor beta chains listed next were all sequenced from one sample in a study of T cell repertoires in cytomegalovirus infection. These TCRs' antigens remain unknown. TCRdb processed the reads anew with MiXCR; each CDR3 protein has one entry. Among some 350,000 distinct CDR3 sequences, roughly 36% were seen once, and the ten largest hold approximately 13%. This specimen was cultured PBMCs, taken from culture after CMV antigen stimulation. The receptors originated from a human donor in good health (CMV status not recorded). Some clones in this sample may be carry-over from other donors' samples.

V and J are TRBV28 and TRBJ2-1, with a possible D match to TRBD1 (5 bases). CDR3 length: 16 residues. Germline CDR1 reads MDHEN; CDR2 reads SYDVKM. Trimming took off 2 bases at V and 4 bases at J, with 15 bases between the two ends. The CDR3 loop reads CASSLQGSRAYNEQFF. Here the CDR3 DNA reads TGTGCCAGCAGTTTACAGGGTTCTAGAGCGTACAATGAGCAGTTCTTC.

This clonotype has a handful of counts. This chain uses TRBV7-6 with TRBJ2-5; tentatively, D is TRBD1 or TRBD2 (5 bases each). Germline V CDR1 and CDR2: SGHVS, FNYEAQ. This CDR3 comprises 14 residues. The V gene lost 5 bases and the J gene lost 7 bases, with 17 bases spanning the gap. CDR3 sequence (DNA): TGTGCCAGCAGCCCCGGGACCTTACCTTCGACCCAGTACTTC. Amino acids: CASSPGTLPSTQYF.

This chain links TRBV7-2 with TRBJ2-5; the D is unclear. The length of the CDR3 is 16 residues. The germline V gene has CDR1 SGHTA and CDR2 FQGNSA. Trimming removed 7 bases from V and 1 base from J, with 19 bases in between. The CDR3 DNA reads TGTGCCAGCACCACAGTCTCCTGGGGTCCCCAAGAGACCCAGTACTTC. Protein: CASTTVSWGPQETQYF.

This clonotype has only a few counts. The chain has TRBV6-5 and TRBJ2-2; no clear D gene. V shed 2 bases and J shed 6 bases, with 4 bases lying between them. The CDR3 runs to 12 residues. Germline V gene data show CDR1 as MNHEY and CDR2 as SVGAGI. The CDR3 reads CASSYPAGELFF. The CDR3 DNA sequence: TGTGCCAGCAGTTACCCTGCCGGGGAGCTGTTTTTT.

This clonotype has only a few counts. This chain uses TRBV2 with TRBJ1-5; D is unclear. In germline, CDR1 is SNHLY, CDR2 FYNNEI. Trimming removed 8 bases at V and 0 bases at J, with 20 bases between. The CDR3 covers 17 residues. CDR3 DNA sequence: TGTGCCAGCCGCGCGCGGCAAACCGGACCTAGCAATCAGCCCCAGCATTTT. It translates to CASRARQTGPSNQPQHF.

CDR3 amino acids: CASSFSDRGNQPQHF. The CDR3 DNA reads as TGTGCCAGCAGTTTCTCGGACAGGGGCAATCAGCCCCAGCATTTT. This chain uses TRBV28 with TRBJ1-5; 8 nucleotides align to TRBD1. Germline V gene sequence: CDR1 MDHEN, CDR2 SYDVKM. The CDR3 covers 15 residues. The V segment lost 3 bases and the J segment 2 bases; nucleotides outside the gene matches: 3.

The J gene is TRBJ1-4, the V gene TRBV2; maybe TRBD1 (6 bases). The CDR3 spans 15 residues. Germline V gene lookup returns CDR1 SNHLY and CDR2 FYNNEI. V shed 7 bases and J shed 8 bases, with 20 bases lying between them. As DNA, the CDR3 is TGTGCCAGCACCATAACAGGGTCAGTAGGAGAAAAACTGTTTTTT. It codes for CASTITGSVGEKLFF.

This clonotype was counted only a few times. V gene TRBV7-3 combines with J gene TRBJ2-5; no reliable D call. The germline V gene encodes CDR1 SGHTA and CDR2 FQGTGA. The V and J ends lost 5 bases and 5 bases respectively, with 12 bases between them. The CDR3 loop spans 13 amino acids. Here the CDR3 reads CASSPVPTETQYF. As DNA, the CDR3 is TGTGCCAGCAGCCCCGTTCCGACGGAGACCCAGTACTTC.

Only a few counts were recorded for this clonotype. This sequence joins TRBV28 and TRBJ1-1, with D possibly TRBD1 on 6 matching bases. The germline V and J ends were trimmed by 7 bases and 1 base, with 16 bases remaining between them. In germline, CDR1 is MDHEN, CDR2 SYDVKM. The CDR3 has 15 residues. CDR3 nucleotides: TGTGCCAGCATATTACCCTTAGGGGGGAACACTGAAGCTTTCTTT. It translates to CASILPLGGNTEAFF.

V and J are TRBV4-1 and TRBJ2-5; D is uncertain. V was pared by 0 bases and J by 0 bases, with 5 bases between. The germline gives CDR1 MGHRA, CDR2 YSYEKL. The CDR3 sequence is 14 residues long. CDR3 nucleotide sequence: TGCGCCAGCAGCCAAGAGGGGTACCAAGAGACCCAGTACTTC. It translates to CASSQEGYQETQYF.

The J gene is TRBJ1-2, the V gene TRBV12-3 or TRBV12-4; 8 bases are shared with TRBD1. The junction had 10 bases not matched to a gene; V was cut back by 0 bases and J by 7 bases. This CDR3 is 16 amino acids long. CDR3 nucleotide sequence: TGTGCCAGCAGTTTAGCCTCTGGACAGGGAACTAGTGGCTACACCTTC. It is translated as CASSLASGQGTSGYTF.

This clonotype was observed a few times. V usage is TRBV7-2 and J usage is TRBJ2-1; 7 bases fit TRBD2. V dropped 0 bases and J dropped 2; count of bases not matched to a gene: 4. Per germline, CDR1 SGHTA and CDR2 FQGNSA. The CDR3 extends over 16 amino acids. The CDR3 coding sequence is TGTGCCAGCAGCTTAGCGCTAGCGGTGGCCTACAATGAGCAGTTCTTC. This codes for CASSLALAVAYNEQFF.

Here the CDR3 DNA reads TGTGCCAGCTGGGCAGGGGACCGCAATTCACCCCTCCACTTT. Amino acids: CASWAGDRNSPLHF. The rearrangement joins TRBV27 to TRBJ1-6, with TRBD1 as a possible D gene (6 bases). V lost 8 bases to trimming and J lost 7 bases, with 15 bases between them. Germline V CDR1 and CDR2: MNHEY, SMNVEV (reference sequence). CDR3 length: 14 amino acids.

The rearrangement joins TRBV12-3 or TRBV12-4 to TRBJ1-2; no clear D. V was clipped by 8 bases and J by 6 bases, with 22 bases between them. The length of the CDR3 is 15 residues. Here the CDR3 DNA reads TGTGCCAGCTTTCGAGGAGCCACCGATTTAGATGGCTACACCTTC. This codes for CASFRGATDLDGYTF.

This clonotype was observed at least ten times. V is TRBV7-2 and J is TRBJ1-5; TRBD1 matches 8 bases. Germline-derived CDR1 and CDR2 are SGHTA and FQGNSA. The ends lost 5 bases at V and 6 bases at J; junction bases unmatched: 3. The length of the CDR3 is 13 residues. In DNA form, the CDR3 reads TGTGCCAGCAGCACCGACAGGGGTCAGCCCCAGCATTTT. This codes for CASSTDRGQPQHF.

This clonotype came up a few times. CDR3 nucleotide sequence: TGTGCCAGCAGCCTGCCTCCCCTCAATGAGCAGTTCTTC. Translated, it gives CASSLPPLNEQFF. The rearrangement links TRBV7-3 to TRBJ2-1; D remains ambiguous. Trimming cost V 5 bases and J 6 bases, with 11 bases left between them. The CDR3 runs 13 residues. CDR1 and CDR2 (germline): SGHTA, FQGTGA.

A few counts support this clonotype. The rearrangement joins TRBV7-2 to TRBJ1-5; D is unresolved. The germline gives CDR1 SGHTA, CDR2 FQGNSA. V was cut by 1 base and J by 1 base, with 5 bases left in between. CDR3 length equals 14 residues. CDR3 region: CASSLDISNQPQHF. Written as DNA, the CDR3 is TGTGCCAGCAGCTTAGACATCAGCAATCAGCCCCAGCATTTT.

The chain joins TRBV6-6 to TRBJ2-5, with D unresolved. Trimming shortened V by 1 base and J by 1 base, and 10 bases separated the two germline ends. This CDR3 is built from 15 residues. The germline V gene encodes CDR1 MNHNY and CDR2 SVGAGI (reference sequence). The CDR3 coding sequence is TGTGCCAGCAGTTACTTTTCCCAAGTCCAAGAGACCCAGTACTTC. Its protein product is CASSYFSQVQETQYF.

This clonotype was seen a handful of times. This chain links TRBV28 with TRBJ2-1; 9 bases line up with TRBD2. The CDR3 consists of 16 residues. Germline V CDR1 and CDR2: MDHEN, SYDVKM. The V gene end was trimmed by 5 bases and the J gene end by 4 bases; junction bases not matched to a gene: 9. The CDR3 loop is CASSGYGTSRYNEQFF. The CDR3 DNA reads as TGTGCCAGCAGTGGCTACGGGACTAGCAGGTACAATGAGCAGTTCTTC.

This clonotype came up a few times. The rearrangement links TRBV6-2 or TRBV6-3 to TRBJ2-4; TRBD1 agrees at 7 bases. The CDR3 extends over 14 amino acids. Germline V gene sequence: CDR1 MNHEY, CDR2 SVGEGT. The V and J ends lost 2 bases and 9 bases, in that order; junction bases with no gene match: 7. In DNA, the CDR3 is TGTGCCAGCAGTTACAAAGGGGGCCAGGTCATTCAGTACTTC. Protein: CASSYKGGQVIQYF.

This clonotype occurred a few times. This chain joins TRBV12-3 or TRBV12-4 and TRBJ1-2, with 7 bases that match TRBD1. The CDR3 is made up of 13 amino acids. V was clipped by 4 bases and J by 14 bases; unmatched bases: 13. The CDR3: CASSWATGRERTF. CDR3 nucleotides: TGTGCCAGCAGTTGGGCGACAGGGAGGGAGCGGACCTTC.

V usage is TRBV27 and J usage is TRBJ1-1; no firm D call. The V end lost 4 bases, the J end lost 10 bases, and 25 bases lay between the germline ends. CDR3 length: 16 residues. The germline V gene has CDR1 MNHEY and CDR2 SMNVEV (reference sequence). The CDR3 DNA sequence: TGTGCCAGCAGTTCCACCGTGGGCCTTAAAGGTTTAGGAGCTTTCTTT. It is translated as CASSSTVGLKGLGAFF.

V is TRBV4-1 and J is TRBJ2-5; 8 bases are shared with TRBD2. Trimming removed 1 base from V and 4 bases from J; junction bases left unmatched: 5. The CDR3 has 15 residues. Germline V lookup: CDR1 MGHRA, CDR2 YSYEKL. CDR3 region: CASSQGSGGRETQYF. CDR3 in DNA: TGCGCCAGCAGCCAAGGCAGCGGGGGTAGAGAGACCCAGTACTTC.

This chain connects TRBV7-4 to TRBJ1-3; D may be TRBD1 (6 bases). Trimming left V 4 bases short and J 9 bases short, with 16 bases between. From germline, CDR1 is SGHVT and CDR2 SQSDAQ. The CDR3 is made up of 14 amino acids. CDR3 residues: CASSYGQLASTIYF. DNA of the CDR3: TGTGCCAGCAGCTACGGACAGTTAGCGAGCACCATATATTTT.

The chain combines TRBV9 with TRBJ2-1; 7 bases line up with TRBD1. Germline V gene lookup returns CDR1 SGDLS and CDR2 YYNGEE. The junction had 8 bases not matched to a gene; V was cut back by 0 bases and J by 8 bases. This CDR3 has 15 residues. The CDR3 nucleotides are TGTGCCAGCAGCGTAGATGGACAGGCGGGCGATGAGCAGTTCTTC. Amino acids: CASSVDGQAGDEQFF.